The source of this TCR beta chain is a study of cytomegalovirus exposure and HLA in healthy donors (dated by TCRdb to about 2017). Regarding the research as a whole: According to an earlier analysis of several hundred of the donors, about 180 million T cells yielded 120 million or so unique TCR beta sequences and 276 Gb of sequence data. All discovery cohort repertoires had been generated on a single sequencing platform. The study profiled the T cell repertoires of fewer than 850 subjects by immunosequencing and related them to cytomegalovirus serostatus. Donor age, sex, ethnicity and CMV serostatus were collected together with the repertoire data. Because of strong linkage in the cohort, a few DR-DQ haplotypes were treated as single units for association and clustering. The study was designed to test whether signatures of past pathogen exposure could be identified by cataloging public T cell receptors. In the later analysis, no new phenotypic data were used to find candidate immune exposures; instead, reliance was placed on TCR beta sequences and their occurrence across donors. In a later genetic analysis, genome-wide SNP genotypes for about 60% of the 666 donors were used, and that subset was treated as a discovery cohort. The genetic ancestry cluster associated with self-reported Caucasian donors included around 76% of the roughly 410 genotyped donors. In a later analysis, previously published TCR beta repertoires from hundreds of donors were re-analyzed and high-resolution HLA genotyping was added so that TCR occurrence patterns could be studied. In addition to the first cohort of 500 to 850 subjects, a separate validation cohort of over 90 different subjects was used. Approximately 310 gigabases of sequencing data and around 80 million unique TCR sequences made up an early release that covered some 640 HLA-typed donors. HLA typing covered class I and class II loci at four-digit resolution. High-throughput TCR immunosequencing, statistical association of individual TCRs with disease status, and machine learning were combined to predict cytomegalovirus infection status. To decide whether each TCR beta V gene segment behaved as functional or pseudogenic, an earlier analysis of some 580 of the donors relied on high-throughput TCR beta sequencing. Among a few hundred genotyped donors of the cohort, an average of approximately 240,000 unique TCR beta nucleotide sequences were sequenced per donor, about a sixth of them non-productive. Typing coverage varied by locus: about 629-640 donors for A, B, C, DRB1 and DQB1; approximately 520 for DQA1; more than 600 for DPA1; 400 to 480 for DPB1. Findings and caveats that apply to the study as a whole: For the cohort, immune exposure information was limited to CMV serostatus. The classifier was reported to diagnose cytomegalovirus status with high specificity and sensitivity in both the original and validation cohorts. Linkage disequilibrium might explain the correlated functional status among segregating V segments, but an unknown experimental factor could not be excluded. V-gene and J-gene trimming of TCR beta chains was associated with a missense DCLRE1C variant in a later genetic analysis, and the association was replicated in an independent cohort. Because counts were too low, seventeen rarely observed V segments, including chromosome 9 orphons, were left out of the earlier analysis of about 620 of the donors. The study gave a list of 150 to 200 TCR beta chains associated with cytomegalovirus. A few of the identified cytomegalovirus-associated TCR beta chains were confirmed in vitro to be specific for cytomegalovirus antigens. According to a later analysis, parvovirus B19, influenza, CMV and Epstein-Barr virus appeared linked to several top co-occurrence clusters. The presence/absence analyses assumed that sequencing depth was roughly uniform across donors, and that assumption may not be true. In a later genetic analysis, fewer N-insertions in productive TCRs were reported among donors in an Asian-associated ancestry cluster than the roughly 670-donor mean. Across donors, most TCR sequences were observed very rarely, whereas some public TCRs were present in many individuals. A further reported finding was that TCR beta sequences accurately predicted the HLA-A and HLA-B alleles for most subjects in the first cohort. Specific HLA alleles were associated with over 15,000 TCR beta sequences at a false discovery rate of 0.05 in a later analysis. Most CMV-associated TCR beta chains appeared to be HLA-restricted in a later analysis, and the HLA associations seemed to be driven largely by CMV exposure. A group of highly shared sequence variants was considered likely to be a technical artifact of the sequencing pipeline. In this cohort, only TCR beta chains were sequenced, and detectable features were limited by the absence of alpha or paired-chain data. In a later analysis, HLA-associated TCR beta chains were found to be more clonally expanded and to have lower generation probabilities than equally common non-associated chains. Because some donors lacked HLA typing at each locus, the association tests relied only on the typed subset. According to the authors, the approach could potentially be generalized to other disease states and immunological phenotypes. Some IMGT-functional V segments, including TRBV6-2 and TRBV6-3, could not be told apart with the 87-base-pair reads, so those segments were excluded. Assigning TCR associations to individual alleles was difficult when HLA alleles, especially DR and DQ, strongly co-occurred. In a later analysis, TCR association rates were found to vary across HLA loci, with the most associated TCRs seen for DRB1 alleles and the fewest for HLA-C alleles. Broadly in line with IMGT annotations, most TCR beta V segments showed up in productive rearrangements about 90% or about 30% of the time in an earlier analysis of under 700 of the donors.

Between the V and J ends, shortened by 3 bases and 4 bases respectively, the junction contains 13 bases. Taken from cysteine to phenylalanine, the CDR3 has 14 residues. Only the CDR3 region is kept as DNA, spanning 42 bases read in frame from base 1. Via the germline V gene, CDR1 is ENHRY and CDR2 SYGVKD. In total, 500 to 700 healthy bone marrow donors made up the cohort. At the time of sampling, all cohort members were nominally healthy, though unrecorded immune exposures were likely present. The donor tested CMV seronegative and was one of the 352 seronegative cohort members. A peripheral blood sample was provided by each donor, and peripheral blood mononuclear cells were used for TCR beta sequencing. Genomic DNA extraction from the blood cell samples was performed with the Qiagen DNeasy Blood Extraction Kit. Libraries were made using the immunoSEQ multiplex PCR assay. For the multiplex PCR, a mixture combining 60 forward primers for TCR Vbeta segments and 13 reverse primers for TCR Jbeta segments was used. Amplification of the CDR3 region of rearranged TCR beta genes was performed with a multiplex PCR assay on genomic DNA. The amplified TCR beta libraries were sequenced on the Illumina HiSeq System as 87-base-pair reads. The paper's processing steps were these. Across the 500 to 850 repertoires, a later analysis counted 80 million or so unique TCR beta chains, around 11 million of which were shared by at least two donors. Raw reads were error-corrected and collapsed into unique sequences by a nearest-neighbor algorithm in which closely related sequences were merged to remove PCR and sequencing errors. CDR3 sequences were aligned to IMGT reference sequences to assign V, D and J gene segments. Each retained sequence needed at least a six-nucleotide match to both a V gene segment and a J gene segment. A rearrangement counted as productive if the CDR3 had no stop codons and remained in frame with V and J, and every other rearrangement counted as non-productive. CDR3 was defined by IMGT convention, running from the second conserved V-encoded cysteine to the conserved J-encoded phenylalanine. In an earlier analysis of 587 of the donors, sequences lacking an unambiguous match to a single V gene segment were excluded. In an earlier analysis of some 590 of the donors, V segments were called functional above 56.7% productive rearrangements and were called segregating when the between-donor standard deviation exceeded 5%. To diagnose cytomegalovirus status from the catalog of TCR beta chain sequences, a statistical classification framework was built. V and J gene assignment, in a later analysis, came from comparing TCR nucleotide sequences with IMGT/GENE-DB human TR gene sequences. Using the TCRdist pipeline, a later analysis assigned CDR3 sequences along with most-parsimonious VDJ recombination scenarios. In a later analysis, each TCR beta chain was defined by its CDR3 amino acid sequence together with its V-gene family, and reads without a unique V-gene family were excluded. In a later analysis, 550 to 650 highly shared, low-generation-probability nucleotide sequences were removed to address suspected cross-contamination and a sequencing artifact. A later analysis calculated a clonal expansion index for each public chain from normalized within-repertoire ranks of inferred template counts. In a later analysis, generation probabilities were computed using a VDJ recombination model fitted to out-of-frame rearrangements, and the results were checked against IGoR. In a later analysis, TCR-TCR, TCR-HLA and TCR-CMV co-occurrence was scored with hypergeometric tests, and a repertoire-size bias correction was applied to TCR pairs. False discovery rates were estimated in a later analysis by permuting HLA or CMV assignments 20 times. In a later analysis, co-occurring TCRs were grouped with DBSCAN, and TCRdist sequence similarity was added when clustering was performed within HLA-allele-positive subsets. For co-occurrence clustering, repertoires with fewer than 30,000 or more than 120,000 public chains were excluded, along with a handful of repertoires with anomalous nucleotide sharing. Held by TCRdb, this immuneACCESS table contains in-frame sequences only and omits some clones. Under half of the omission traces to an unresolved V gene where checked; the cause of the rest is unknown. V and J calls and clone size come straight from that table; D and trimming were deduced from the DNA. The sample table records approximately 170,000 clones; 85% of these occur just once. The ten top clones hold 1% of the sample.

This clone was seen only a few times. Its cognate antigen has yet to be identified. No base qualities exist here, and no much larger clone lies one base off it. The V gene is TRBV10-3 and the J gene is TRBJ2-7; the best D guess is TRBD1, with 5 bases matching. Sequenced material: PBMCs. The TCR was taken from a boy aged 2-9 years in good health and CMV-seronegative. Here is the DNA: TGTGCCATCAGTGAAAGGGGAAGGTCATACGAGCAGTACTTC. The resulting protein is CAISERGRSYEQYF.